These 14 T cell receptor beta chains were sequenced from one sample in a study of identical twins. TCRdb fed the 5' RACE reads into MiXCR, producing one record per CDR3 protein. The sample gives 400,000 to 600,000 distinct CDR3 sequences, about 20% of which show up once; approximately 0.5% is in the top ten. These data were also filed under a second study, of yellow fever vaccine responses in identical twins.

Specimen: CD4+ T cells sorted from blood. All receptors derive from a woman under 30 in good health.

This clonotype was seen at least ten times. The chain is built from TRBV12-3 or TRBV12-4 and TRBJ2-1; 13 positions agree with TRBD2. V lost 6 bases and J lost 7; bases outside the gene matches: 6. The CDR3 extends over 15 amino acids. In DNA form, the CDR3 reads TGTGCCAGCAGCCGAGGACTAGCGGGAGTGAATGAGCAGTTCTTC. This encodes CASSRGLAGVNEQFF.

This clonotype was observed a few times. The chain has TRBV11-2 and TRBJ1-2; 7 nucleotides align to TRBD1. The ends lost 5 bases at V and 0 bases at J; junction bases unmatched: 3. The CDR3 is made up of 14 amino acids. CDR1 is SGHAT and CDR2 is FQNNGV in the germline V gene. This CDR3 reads CASSRGQPNYGYTF. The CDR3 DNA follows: TGTGCCAGCAGCAGGGGACAGCCTAACTATGGCTACACCTTC.

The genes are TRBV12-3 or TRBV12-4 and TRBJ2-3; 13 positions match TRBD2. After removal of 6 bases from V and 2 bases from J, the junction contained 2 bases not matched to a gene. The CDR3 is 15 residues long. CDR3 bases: TGTGCCAGCAGGGGACTAGCGGGAAACACAGATACGCAGTATTTT. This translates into CASRGLAGNTDTQYF.

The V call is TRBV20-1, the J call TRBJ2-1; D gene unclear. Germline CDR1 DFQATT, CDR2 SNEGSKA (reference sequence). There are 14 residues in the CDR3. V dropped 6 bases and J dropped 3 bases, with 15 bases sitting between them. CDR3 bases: TGCAGTGCCCCGCCGGTTCAGAACTACAATGAGCAGTTCTTC. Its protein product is CSAPPVQNYNEQFF.

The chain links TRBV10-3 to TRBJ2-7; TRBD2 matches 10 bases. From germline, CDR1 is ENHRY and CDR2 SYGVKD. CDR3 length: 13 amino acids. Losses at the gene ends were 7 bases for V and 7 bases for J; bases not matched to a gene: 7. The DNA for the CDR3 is TGTGCCATCAACCCTAGCGGGAGACGTGAGCAGTACTTC. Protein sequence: CAINPSGRREQYF.

The CDR3 DNA sequence: TGTGCCAGCAGCTTTTCCATCACAGATACGCAGTATTTT. As protein: CASSFSITDTQYF. This chain uses TRBV5-6 with TRBJ2-3, with no clear D. This CDR3 region has 13 residues. Per germline, CDR1 SGHDT and CDR2 YYEEEE. V lost 2 bases and J lost 2, with 6 bases in between.

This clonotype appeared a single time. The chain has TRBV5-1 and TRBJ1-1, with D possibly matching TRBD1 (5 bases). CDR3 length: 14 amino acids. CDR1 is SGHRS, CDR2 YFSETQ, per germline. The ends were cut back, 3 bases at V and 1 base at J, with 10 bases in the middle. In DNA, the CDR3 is TGCGCCAGCAGCTCGGGACTTAGGAACACTGAAGCTTTCTTT. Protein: CASSSGLRNTEAFF.

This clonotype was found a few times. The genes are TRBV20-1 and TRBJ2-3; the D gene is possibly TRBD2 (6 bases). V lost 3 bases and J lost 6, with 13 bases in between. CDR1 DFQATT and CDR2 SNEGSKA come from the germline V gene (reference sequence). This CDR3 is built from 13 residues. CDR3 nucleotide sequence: TGCAGTGCTAGGGCCACTGCGGGGGATACGCAGTATTTT. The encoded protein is CSARATAGDTQYF.

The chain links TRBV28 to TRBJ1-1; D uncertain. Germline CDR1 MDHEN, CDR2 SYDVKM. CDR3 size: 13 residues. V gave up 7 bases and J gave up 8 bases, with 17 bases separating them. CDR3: CASNQAPRLEAFF. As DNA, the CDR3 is TGTGCCAGCAACCAAGCTCCCCGTCTCGAAGCTTTCTTT. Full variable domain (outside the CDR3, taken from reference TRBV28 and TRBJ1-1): DVKVTQSSRYLVKRTGEKVFLECVQDMDHENMFWYRQDPGLGLRLIYFSYDVKMKEKGDIPEGYSVSREKKERFSLILESASTNQTSMYLCASNQAPRLEAFFGQGTRLTVV.

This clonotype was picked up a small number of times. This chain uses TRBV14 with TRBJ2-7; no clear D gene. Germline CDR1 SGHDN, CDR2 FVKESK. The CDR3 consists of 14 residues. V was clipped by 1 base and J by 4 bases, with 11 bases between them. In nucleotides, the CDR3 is TGTGCCAGCAGCCAAGCCCCCAGGCCTTACGAGCAGTACGTC. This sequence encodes CASSQAPRPYEQYV.

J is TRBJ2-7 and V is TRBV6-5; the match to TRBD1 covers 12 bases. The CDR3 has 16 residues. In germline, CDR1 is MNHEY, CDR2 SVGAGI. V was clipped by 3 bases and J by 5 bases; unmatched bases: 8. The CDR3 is CASSYGEGTGGHEQYV. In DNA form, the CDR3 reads TGTGCCAGCAGTTATGGGGAAGGGACAGGGGGCCACGAGCAGTACGTC.

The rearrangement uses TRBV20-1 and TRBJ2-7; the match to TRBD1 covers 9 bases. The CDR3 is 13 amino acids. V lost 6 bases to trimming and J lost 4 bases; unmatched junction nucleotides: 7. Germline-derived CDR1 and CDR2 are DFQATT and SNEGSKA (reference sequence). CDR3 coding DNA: TGCAGTGCAGCCGGGACAGGGAAATACGAGCAGTACTTC. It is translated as CSAAGTGKYEQYF.

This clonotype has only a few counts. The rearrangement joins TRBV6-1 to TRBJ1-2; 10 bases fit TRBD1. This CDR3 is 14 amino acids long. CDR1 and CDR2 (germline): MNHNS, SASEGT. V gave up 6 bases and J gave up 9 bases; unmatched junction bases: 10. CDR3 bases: TGTGCCAGCAGCCAAGGGACAGGGGTAAAGAGCTACACCTTC. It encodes CASSQGTGVKSYTF.

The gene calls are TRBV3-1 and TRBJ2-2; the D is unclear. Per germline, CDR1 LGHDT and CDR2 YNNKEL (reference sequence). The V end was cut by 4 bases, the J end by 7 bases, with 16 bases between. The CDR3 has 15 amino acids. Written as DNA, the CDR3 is TGTGCCAGCAGCCTGAACCCGGGTTCTAACGGGGAGCTGTTTTTT. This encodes CASSLNPGSNGELFF.